Following are 22 T cell receptor beta chains from one sample sequenced in a study of Ad26.COV2.S vaccination and SARS-CoV-2 variants. Assay used: immunoSEQ multiplex PCR; TCRdb lists only in-frame clones, some missing. The sample has 45,000 or so clones; roughly 84% are singletons. Sequenced material: peripheral blood, taken after recovery from COVID-19. These receptors were taken from a human donor who had recovered from COVID-19.

The chain is built from TRBV3-1 (or the pseudogene TRBV3-2) and TRBJ2-3; D is tentatively TRBD1 or TRBD2 (5 bases each). Trimming took 4 bases from V and 8 from J, leaving 16 bases between them. Germline CDR1 is LGHDT and CDR2 is YNNKEL (reference sequence). The CDR3 extends over 14 amino acids. CDR3 loop: CASSLGTARSTQYF. For the CDR3, the DNA is TGTGCCAGCAGCCTCGGGACCGCCAGGAGTACGCAGTATTTT.

The table lists this clone with a few counts. The chain is built from TRBV7-6 and TRBJ1-4, with TRBD1 as a possible D gene (6 bases). V was clipped by 2 bases and J by 2 bases, with 12 bases between them. The CDR3 length is 16 residues. CDR1 is SGHVS, CDR2 FNYEAQ, per germline. The DNA of the CDR3 is TGTGCCAGCAGCTTACGTCCCCAGGGGACTAATGAAAAACTGTTTTTT. Its translation is CASSLRPQGTNEKLFF.

The chain couples TRBV19 to TRBJ1-5; TRBD1 aligns across 7 bases. Germline V gene data show CDR1 as LNHDA and CDR2 as SQIVND (reference sequence). The CDR3 runs 16 residues. V was pared by 7 bases and J by 0 bases, with 9 bases of the junction left unmatched. Here the CDR3 reads CASTLDRSYSNQPQHF. The CDR3 DNA reads TGTGCCAGTACCCTGGACAGGAGTTATAGCAATCAGCCCCAGCATTTT.

This chain links TRBV24-1 with TRBJ1-6; 11 bases are a match to TRBD1. Unmatched junction bases numbered 4, after V lost 11 bases and J lost 8 bases. The germline CDR1 and CDR2 sequences are KGHDR and SFDVKD. This CDR3 contains 13 residues. The CDR3 protein is CAIGTGGDSPLHF. The CDR3 DNA is TGTGCCATCGGGACAGGGGGGGATTCACCCCTCCACTTT.

This clone was picked up a small number of times. The rearrangement joins TRBV12-5 to TRBJ1-1; 10 nucleotides match TRBD1. This CDR3 is built from 14 residues. The ends lost 5 bases at V and 3 bases at J; junction bases unmatched: 3. The germline V gene has CDR1 LGHNT and CDR2 FRNRAP. The CDR3 region has the DNA TGTGCTAGTGGTCCGGACAGGGGGGACACTGAAGCTTTCTTT. Encoded protein: CASGPDRGDTEAFF.

This rearrangement joins TRBV5-1 to TRBJ1-1; D gene ambiguous. V was shortened by 2 bases and J by 0 bases, with 8 bases between the two germline ends. Germline values: CDR1 SGHRS, CDR2 YFSETQ. CDR3 length equals 14 residues. CDR3 in DNA: TGCGCCAGCAGCTTCCAGGAGGTGAACACTGAAGCTTTCTTT. Translating gives CASSFQEVNTEAFF.

This clone was counted between two and nine times. The chain carries TRBV5-8 and TRBJ2-5, with 13 bases matching TRBD2. This CDR3 spans 18 amino acids. The V and J ends lost 4 bases and 3 bases, in that order; junction bases with no gene match: 12. The germline V gene has CDR1 SGHTS and CDR2 YDEGEE. The DNA for the CDR3 is TGTGCCAGCAGCCCAAGCCCCTTTGGGACTAGCGGGGAAGAGACCCAGTACTTC. It specifies CASSPSPFGTSGEETQYF.

J is TRBJ2-1 and V is TRBV24-1; D call uncertain. From germline, CDR1 is KGHDR and CDR2 SFDVKD. The CDR3 length is 11 residues. V lost 5 bases and J 8 bases, leaving 6 bases between the germline ends. CDR3 protein: CATSGRDEQFF. The CDR3 nucleotides are TGTGCCACCAGTGGAAGGGATGAGCAGTTCTTC.

The V and J genes are TRBV29-1 and TRBJ2-5, with D maybe TRBD1 (6 bases). The CDR3 is 12 residues long. Germline V gene data show CDR1 as SQVTM and CDR2 as ANQGSEA. V was clipped by 5 bases and J by 3 bases, with 10 bases between them. CDR3 in amino acids: CSVSPGEETQYF. CDR3 nucleotides: TGCAGCGTTTCCCCAGGGGAAGAGACCCAGTACTTC.

The chain has TRBV10-3 and TRBJ1-2; 7 positions agree with TRBD1. V lost 3 bases to trimming and J lost 8 bases; unmatched junction nucleotides: 12. The CDR3 length is 15 residues. Germline CDR1 ENHRY, CDR2 SYGVKD. The CDR3 spells CAISDYTGAPDGYTF. The CDR3 DNA is TGTGCCATCAGTGACTATACAGGGGCCCCGGACGGCTACACCTTC.

The CDR3 loop is CAWNRKSSGNTIYF. The CDR3, as DNA: TGTGCCTGGAACAGGAAGAGCTCTGGAAACACCATATATTTT. V usage is TRBV30 and J usage is TRBJ1-3; the D gene is possibly TRBD1 (5 bases). The CDR3 totals 14 residues. Germline CDR1 is GTSNPN and CDR2 is SVGIG (reference sequence). Trimming took off 4 bases at V and 0 bases at J, with 10 bases between the two ends. The full variable domain, with the rest looked up from reference TRBV30 and TRBJ1-3, is SQTIHQWPATLVQPVGSPLSLECTVEGTSNPNLYWYRQAAGRGLQLLFYSVGIGQISSEVPQNLSASRPQDRQFILSSKKLLLSDSGFYLCAWNRKSSGNTIYFGEGSWLTVV.

The chain recombines TRBV24-1 with TRBJ1-5, with 7 bases that match TRBD1. The CDR3 covers 13 residues. Germline CDR1 and CDR2: KGHDR and SFDVKD. Unmatched junction bases numbered 4, after V lost 6 bases and J lost 6 bases. The CDR3 sequence is CATSLTGTQPQHF. CDR3 sequence (DNA): TGTGCCACCAGTTTGACAGGGACTCAGCCCCAGCATTTT.

This clone appeared a few times. This chain joins TRBV10-3 and TRBJ1-6; 8 bases align to TRBD1. Germline loops: CDR1 ENHRY, CDR2 SYGVKD. The V and J ends lost 5 bases and 8 bases, in that order; junction bases with no gene match: 8. The CDR3 runs 15 residues. The CDR3 here is CAISRTGTGDSPLHF. The CDR3 bases are TGTGCCATCAGTAGAACCGGGACAGGTGATTCACCCCTCCACTTT.

The chain carries TRBV5-1 and TRBJ2-7; 14 bases agree with TRBD2. CDR1 and CDR2 from the germline V gene are SGHRS and YFSETQ. The junction had 6 bases not matched to a gene; V was cut back by 3 bases and J by 7 bases. The CDR3 has 15 amino acids. CDR3 sequence reads: CASSSGLAGADEQYF. The CDR3 bases are TGCGCCAGCAGCTCGGGACTAGCGGGAGCGGATGAGCAGTACTTC.

The V and J genes are TRBV7-2 and TRBJ1-5; D is ambiguous. This CDR3 has 13 amino acids. Germline V lookup: CDR1 SGHTA, CDR2 FQGNSA. V lost 5 bases to trimming and J lost 7 bases, with 12 bases between them. CDR3 sequence: CASSPEAGQPQHF. CDR3 nucleotide sequence: TGTGCCAGCAGCCCGGAGGCGGGGCAGCCCCAGCATTTT.

The gene calls are TRBV30 and TRBJ1-4; D might be TRBD1 (6 bases). Trimming pared 8 bases from V and 5 bases from J, leaving 15 bases between. Per the germline V gene, CDR1 is GTSNPN and CDR2 is SVGIG (reference sequence). CDR3 length equals 13 residues. As DNA, the CDR3 is TGTGCCGGAAACAGGGAATCGAATGAAAAACTGTTTTTT. This encodes CAGNRESNEKLFF.

CDR3 residues: CASRDTGELFF. CDR3 bases: TGCGCCAGCAGGGACACCGGGGAGCTGTTTTTT. The genes are TRBV10-2 and TRBJ2-2, with D unclear. V lost 6 bases, J lost 3 bases, and 2 bases lay in between. Germline loops: CDR1 WSHSY, CDR2 SAAADI. The CDR3 has 11 amino acids.

V and J are TRBV2 and TRBJ2-5; D not certain. CDR1 is SNHLY, CDR2 FYNNEI, per germline. CDR3 length: 12 residues. The V and J ends lost 3 bases and 3 bases respectively, with 5 bases between them. The CDR3 nucleotides are TGTGCCAGCAGTGATCTGGAAGAGACCCAGTACTTC. This sequence encodes CASSDLEETQYF.

This clone has just one count. CDR3 loop: CASRPGQGITDTQYF. Written as DNA, the CDR3 is TGCGCCAGCAGGCCGGGACAGGGGATCACAGATACGCAGTATTTT. The chain has TRBV5-1 and TRBJ2-3, with TRBD1 matching over 10 bases. The CDR3 is 15 residues long. V gave up 5 bases and J gave up 2 bases; unmatched junction bases: 5. Germline-derived CDR1 and CDR2 are SGHRS and YFSETQ.

The CDR3 sequence is CASSSSGDHQETQYF. The CDR3 region has the DNA TGTGCCAGCAGTTCATCCGGGGACCACCAAGAGACCCAGTACTTC. The V gene is TRBV28, the J gene TRBJ2-5; D is tentatively TRBD1 or TRBD2 (5 bases each). Germline V gives CDR1 MDHEN, CDR2 SYDVKM. V lost 4 bases and J 0 bases, leaving 12 bases between the germline ends. This CDR3 spans 15 amino acids.

The chain couples TRBV7-2 to TRBJ1-1, with a tentative D call TRBD1 (6 bases). There are 14 residues in the CDR3. V was clipped by 2 bases and J by 10 bases, with 17 bases between them. The germline V gene encodes CDR1 SGHTA and CDR2 FQGNSA. CDR3 DNA sequence: TGTGCCAGCAGCTTAAATCCCGCAGGGGCGGCAGCTTTCTTT. It codes for CASSLNPAGAAAFF.

V is TRBV9 and J is TRBJ1-1; maybe TRBD1 (5 bases). V lost 0 bases and J lost 4, with 16 bases in between. The CDR3 sequence is 16 residues long. Per the germline V gene, CDR1 is SGDLS and CDR2 is YYNGEE. CDR3 in DNA: TGTGCCAGCAGCGTAGTAGGGCCGGCAGGGACCACTGAAGCTTTCTTT. It translates to CASSVVGPAGTTEAFF.